The 15 T cell receptor beta chains in this list originate from one sample, sequenced in a study of cytomegalovirus exposure and HLA in healthy donors. Researchers ran the PCR with 60 Vbeta and 13 Jbeta primers. Method: immunoSEQ multiplex PCR; TCRdb's copy keeps in-frame clones and lacks some. The top ten hold approximately 0.93% of the sample, which has around 130,000 clones, about 80% seen once. Sequencing input: PBMCs. The source is a human donor in good health.

On this clone: One end of the junction fails to match germline, which may point to a read error. This rearrangement joins TRBV6-5 to TRBJ1-3, with D hard to call. The CDR3 spans 15 residues. Per the germline V gene, CDR1 is MNHEY and CDR2 is SVGAGI. The CDR3 here is CASSRSLVRGNAIYF. DNA of the CDR3: TGTGCCAGCAGTCGAAGTTTGGTCCGGGGAAACGCCATATATTTT.

CDR3 loop: CASSLDYRGVTYNEQFF. CDR3 DNA: TGCGCCAGCAGCTTGGACTACAGGGGCGTAACCTACAATGAGCAGTTCTTC. V gene TRBV5-1 combines with J gene TRBJ2-1, with 7 bases fitting TRBD1. Germline loops: CDR1 SGHRS, CDR2 YFSETQ. The CDR3 runs 17 residues. V lost 0 bases to trimming and J lost 2 bases; unmatched junction nucleotides: 8.

The chain has TRBV4-1 and TRBJ2-3, with unresolved D. The CDR3 runs 12 residues. V was pared by 4 bases and J by 5 bases, with 7 bases between. CDR1 and CDR2 from the germline V gene are MGHRA and YSYEKL. The CDR3 DNA reads TGCGCCAGCAGCCCGAGTGGAGATACGCAGTATTTT. This codes for CASSPSGDTQYF.

This chain links TRBV18 with TRBJ1-2, with 9 bases that match TRBD1. Unmatched junction bases numbered 4, after V lost 0 bases and J lost 2 bases. Per germline, CDR1 KGHSH and CDR2 LQKENI. The CDR3 has 16 amino acids. CDR3 sequence reads: CASSPPGTGQNYGYTF. For the CDR3, the DNA is TGTGCCAGCTCACCACCGGGGACAGGGCAAAACTATGGCTACACCTTC.

CDR3 nucleotides: TGTGCCAGCAGCTCGAGGGGGTACGTGCAGTTCTTC. Amino acids: CASSSRGYVQFF. This rearrangement joins TRBV5-6 to TRBJ2-1; possibly TRBD1 for D (6 bases). Germline loops: CDR1 SGHDT, CDR2 YYEEEE. The length of the CDR3 is 12 residues. The V and J ends lost 3 bases and 12 bases respectively, with 13 bases between them.

The J gene is TRBJ1-4, the V gene TRBV6-5; 8 bases are shared with TRBD1. CDR1 MNHEY and CDR2 SVGAGI come from the germline V gene. This CDR3 contains 13 residues. After removal of 7 bases from V and 8 bases from J, the junction contained 6 bases not matched to a gene. This CDR3 is CASKTGVGEKLFF. The CDR3 DNA reads as TGTGCCAGCAAGACAGGGGTCGGGGAAAAACTGTTTTTT.

This chain joins TRBV13 and TRBJ2-1; 14 nucleotides align to TRBD2. This CDR3 comprises 19 residues. V was pared by 1 base and J by 4 bases, with 9 bases of the junction left unmatched. From germline, CDR1 is PRHDT and CDR2 FYEKMQ (reference sequence). The CDR3 loop reads CASSLEGLGLAGAYNEQFF. The CDR3 DNA reads as TGTGCCAGCAGCTTAGAGGGACTGGGACTAGCGGGGGCATACAATGAGCAGTTCTTC.

There are a few counts of this clone. The rearrangement uses TRBV5-4 and TRBJ2-2; D is unclear. Trimming shortened V by 4 bases and J by 1 base, and 2 bases separated the two germline ends. CDR1 and CDR2 from the germline V gene are SGHNT and YYREEE (reference sequence). CDR3 length: 12 residues. The CDR3 spells CASSLNTGELFF. DNA of the CDR3: TGTGCCAGCAGCCTGAACACCGGGGAGCTGTTTTTT. The variable domain in full, with the rest retrieved from reference TRBV5-4 and TRBJ2-2, is ETGVTQSPTHLIKTRGQQVTLRCSSQSGHNTVSWYQQALGQGPQFIFQYYREEENGRGNFPPRFSGLQFPNYSSELNVNALELDDSALYLCASSLNTGELFFGEGSRLTVL.

The CDR3 coding sequence is TGTGCCAGCAGCTCTTTGGACAGGGGGAATTTCTACAATGAGCAGTTCTTC. It codes for CASSSLDRGNFYNEQFF. The chain links TRBV7-9 to TRBJ2-1; 10 nucleotides agree with TRBD1. V dropped 4 bases and J dropped 3; count of bases not matched to a gene: 9. The CDR3 extends over 17 amino acids. Per the germline V gene, CDR1 is SEHNR and CDR2 is FQNEAQ (reference sequence).

V usage is TRBV7-2 and J usage is TRBJ2-3; 7 nucleotides agree with TRBD1. Germline CDR1 reads SGHTA; CDR2 reads FQGNSA. The CDR3 runs to 16 residues. The trim removed 5 bases at V and 3 bases at J, leaving 11 bases unmatched. The CDR3 reads CASSGRQGMTTDTQYF. Here the CDR3 DNA reads TGTGCCAGCAGCGGACGACAGGGAATGACGACAGATACGCAGTATTTT.

The chain uses TRBV5-1 and TRBJ1-4; 8 bases map to TRBD1. The length of the CDR3 is 18 residues. V was pared by 0 bases and J by 0 bases, with 7 bases of the junction left unmatched. Germline values: CDR1 SGHRS, CDR2 YFSETQ. The CDR3 DNA is TGCGCCAGCAGCTTGGGGACAGGGACCTCGGCAACTAATGAAAAACTGTTTTTT. As protein: CASSLGTGTSATNEKLFF.

This rearrangement joins TRBV4-1 to TRBJ1-5; a weak D match, TRBD1 (5 bases). This CDR3 is built from 15 residues. V dropped 3 bases and J dropped 2 bases, with 11 bases sitting between them. Germline CDR1 and CDR2: MGHRA and YSYEKL. CDR3 in DNA: TGCGCCAGCAGCCAGTTCAGGGATGGCAATCAGCCCCAGCATTTT. It encodes CASSQFRDGNQPQHF.

CDR3 nucleotide sequence: TGTGCCAGCAGAAGAACAGGGGGAGGTCAGCCCCAGCATTTT. Its translation is CASRRTGGGQPQHF. The V and J genes are TRBV28 and TRBJ1-5; 8 positions match TRBD1. V was pared by 6 bases and J by 6 bases, with 7 bases of the junction left unmatched. Germline-derived CDR1 and CDR2 are MDHEN and SYDVKM. CDR3 length: 14 amino acids.

This clone turned up a few times. The chain employs TRBV6-1 and TRBJ2-2, with 14 bases matching TRBD2. V gave up 6 bases and J gave up 7 bases; unmatched junction bases: 4. CDR1 is MNHNS, CDR2 SASEGT, per germline. The CDR3 length is 15 residues. DNA for the CDR3: TGTGCCAGCAGCGTGGGACTAGCGGGAGTCGGGGAGCTGTTTTTT. Translation gives CASSVGLAGVGELFF.

Of note for this clone: One junction end does not reproduce the germline sequence, and a read error may be involved. V usage is TRBV6-5 and J usage is TRBJ1-2; D is possibly TRBD1 (6 bases). CDR1 MNHEY and CDR2 SVGAGI come from the germline V gene. This CDR3 is built from 11 residues. The CDR3 DNA reads TGTGCCAGCAGTAACCTACAGGGTGCCCACTTC. Translation gives CASSNLQGAHF.